This T cell receptor (beta chain) stems from a study of OX40 agonist ivuxolimab in advanced cancers. The wider study: Head and neck, renal cell, melanoma or hepatocellular carcinoma were the cancers that dose-escalation patients had. The mean age was roughly 60 years, ranging from roughly 23 to 90, with under 90% of participants male. Partial responses were recorded for three patients, including one with hepatocellular carcinoma and two with cutaneous melanoma.

TCRdb's copy holds only in-frame clones and misses some; the assay was immunoSEQ multiplex PCR. The table lists some 14,000 clones, around three quarters of them singletons. The CDR3 loop spans 14 amino acids. The germline gives CDR1 KGHSH, CDR2 LQKENI. Trimming cost V 0 bases and J 1 base, with 6 bases left between them. Blood specimens came from baseline, cycle 4 day 1, and cycle 7 day 1. This specimen consisted of CD4+ or CD8+ T cells sorted from blood, obtained in a trial of the OX40 agonist ivuxolimab. The chain uses TRBV18 and TRBJ1-1, with D unclear. The source of this sequence is an adult with an advanced solid tumor such as melanoma, head and neck, liver or kidney cancer. CDR3 region: CASSPPTRNTEAFF. The CDR3 DNA reads TGTGCCAGCTCACCACCGACAAGGAACACTGAAGCTTTCTTT.